This T cell receptor beta chain was sequenced in a study of blood T cell repertoires in COVID-19. Study overall: T cells, B-cell-depleted T cells, or PBMCs supplied cDNA or gDNA.

The V and J ends lost 6 bases and 2 bases, in that order; junction bases with no gene match: 2. Germline V gene lookup returns CDR1 KGHSH and CDR2 LQKENI. The CDR3 runs 15 residues. Only in-frame clones appear in the TCRdb table, and some are missing; sequencing was by immunoSEQ multiplex PCR. The sample has about 120,000 clones, about 85% seen once; the top ten hold around 3.5%. Source material: peripheral blood. This sequence originates from a man between 40 and 49 years old with acute or convalescent COVID-19. The chain uses TRBV18 and TRBJ2-3; 13 bases align to TRBD2. The CDR3 reads CASSGLAGNTDTQYF. For the CDR3, the DNA is TGTGCCAGCTCGGGACTAGCGGGGAACACAGATACGCAGTATTTT.